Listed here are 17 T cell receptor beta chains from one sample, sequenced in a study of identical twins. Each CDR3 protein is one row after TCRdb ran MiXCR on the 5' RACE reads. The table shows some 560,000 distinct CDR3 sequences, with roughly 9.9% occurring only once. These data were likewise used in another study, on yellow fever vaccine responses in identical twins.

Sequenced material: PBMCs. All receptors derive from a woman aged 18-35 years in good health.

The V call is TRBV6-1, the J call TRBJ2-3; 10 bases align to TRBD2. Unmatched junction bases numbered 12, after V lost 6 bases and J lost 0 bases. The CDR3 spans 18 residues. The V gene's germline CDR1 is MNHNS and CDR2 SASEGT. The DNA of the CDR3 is TGTGCCAGCAGCCTTCGGACCGGGACTAGCGTAAGCACAGATACGCAGTATTTT. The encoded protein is CASSLRTGTSVSTDTQYF.

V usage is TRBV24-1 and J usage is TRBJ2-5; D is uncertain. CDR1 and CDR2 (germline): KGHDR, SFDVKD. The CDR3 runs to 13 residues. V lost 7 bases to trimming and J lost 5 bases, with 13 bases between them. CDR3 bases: TGTGCCACCAGGAGGTCGGGCGATGAGACCCAGTACTTC. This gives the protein CATRRSGDETQYF.

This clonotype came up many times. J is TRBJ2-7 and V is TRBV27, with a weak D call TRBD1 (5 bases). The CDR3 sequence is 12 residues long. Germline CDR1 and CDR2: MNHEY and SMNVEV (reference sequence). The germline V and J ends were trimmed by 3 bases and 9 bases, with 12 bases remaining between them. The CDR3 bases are TGTGCCAGCAGTTTTCAGGGTGCGGCGCAGTACTTC. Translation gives CASSFQGAAQYF.

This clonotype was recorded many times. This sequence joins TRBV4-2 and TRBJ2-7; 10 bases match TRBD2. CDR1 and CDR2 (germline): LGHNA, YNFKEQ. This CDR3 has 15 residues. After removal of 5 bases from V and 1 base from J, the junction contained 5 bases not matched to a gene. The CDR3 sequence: CASSDGLAESYEQYF. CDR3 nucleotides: TGTGCCAGCAGCGACGGACTAGCGGAATCCTACGAGCAGTACTTC.

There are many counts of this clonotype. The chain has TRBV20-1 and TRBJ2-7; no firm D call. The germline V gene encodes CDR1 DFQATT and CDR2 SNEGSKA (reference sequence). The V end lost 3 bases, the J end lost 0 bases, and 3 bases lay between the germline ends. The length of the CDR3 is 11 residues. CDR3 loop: CSASISYEQYF. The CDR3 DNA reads TGCAGTGCTAGCATCTCCTACGAGCAGTACTTC.

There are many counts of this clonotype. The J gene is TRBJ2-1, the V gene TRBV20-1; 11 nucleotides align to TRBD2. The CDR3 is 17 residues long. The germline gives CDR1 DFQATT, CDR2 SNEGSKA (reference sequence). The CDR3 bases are TGCAGGGCCCTTGGCCCCCTTAGCGGGGGGGCGGTGGATGAGCAGTTCTTC. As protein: CRALGPLSGGAVDEQFF.

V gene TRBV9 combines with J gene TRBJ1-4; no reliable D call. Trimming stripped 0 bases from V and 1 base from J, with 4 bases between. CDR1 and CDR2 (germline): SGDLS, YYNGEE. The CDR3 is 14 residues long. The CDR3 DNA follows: TGTGCCAGCAGCGTAGCCGGAACTAATGAAAAACTGTTTTTT. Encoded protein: CASSVAGTNEKLFF.

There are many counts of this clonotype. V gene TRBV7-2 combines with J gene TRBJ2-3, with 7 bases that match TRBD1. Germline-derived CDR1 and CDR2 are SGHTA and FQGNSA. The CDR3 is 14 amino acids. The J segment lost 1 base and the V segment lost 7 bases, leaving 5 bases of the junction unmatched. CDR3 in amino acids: CASKPGQGTDTQYF. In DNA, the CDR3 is TGTGCCAGCAAACCTGGACAGGGCACAGATACGCAGTATTTT.

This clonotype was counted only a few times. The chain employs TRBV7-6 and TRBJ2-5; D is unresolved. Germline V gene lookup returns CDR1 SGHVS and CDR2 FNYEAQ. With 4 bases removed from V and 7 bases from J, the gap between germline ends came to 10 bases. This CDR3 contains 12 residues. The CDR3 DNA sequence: TGTGCCAGCAGCTCCGACCATGTGACCCAGTACTTC. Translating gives CASSSDHVTQYF.

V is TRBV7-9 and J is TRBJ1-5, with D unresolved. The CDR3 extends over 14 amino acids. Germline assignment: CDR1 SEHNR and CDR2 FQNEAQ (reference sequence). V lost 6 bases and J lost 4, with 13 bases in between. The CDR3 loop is CASRHSEANQPQHF. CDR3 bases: TGTGCCAGCAGACACAGTGAGGCAAATCAGCCCCAGCATTTT.

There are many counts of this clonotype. Here the CDR3 DNA reads TGTGCCAGCAACCCGGGCACAGATACGCAGTATTTT. Translating gives CASNPGTDTQYF. The gene calls are TRBV7-9 and TRBJ2-3; D is ambiguous. Germline V CDR1 and CDR2: SEHNR, FQNEAQ (reference sequence). The CDR3 is 12 residues long. Trimming pared 7 bases from V and 1 base from J, leaving 6 bases between.

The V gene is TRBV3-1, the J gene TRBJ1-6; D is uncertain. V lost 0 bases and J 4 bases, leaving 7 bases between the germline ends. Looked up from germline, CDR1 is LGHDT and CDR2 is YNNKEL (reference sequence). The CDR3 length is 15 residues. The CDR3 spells CASSQDRLYNSPLHF. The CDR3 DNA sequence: TGTGCCAGCAGCCAAGACCGCCTATATAATTCACCCCTCCACTTT.

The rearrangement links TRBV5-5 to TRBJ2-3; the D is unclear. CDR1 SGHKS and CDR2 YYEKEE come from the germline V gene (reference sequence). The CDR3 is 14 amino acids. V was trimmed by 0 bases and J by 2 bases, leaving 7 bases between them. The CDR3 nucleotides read TGTGCCAGCAGCTTGGTACAAATCACAGATACGCAGTATTTT. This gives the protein CASSLVQITDTQYF.

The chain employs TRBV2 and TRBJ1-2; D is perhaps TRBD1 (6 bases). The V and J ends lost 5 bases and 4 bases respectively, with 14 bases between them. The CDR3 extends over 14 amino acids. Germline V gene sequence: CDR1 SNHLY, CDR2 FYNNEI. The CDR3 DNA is TGTGCCAGCAGTTCCTACAGGGTTGGCTATGGCTACACCTTC. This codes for CASSSYRVGYGYTF.

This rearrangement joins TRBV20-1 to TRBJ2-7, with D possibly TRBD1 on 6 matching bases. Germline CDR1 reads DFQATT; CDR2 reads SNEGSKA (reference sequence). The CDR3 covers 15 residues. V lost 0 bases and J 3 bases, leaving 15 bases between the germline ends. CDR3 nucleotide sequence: TGCAGTGCTAGAGATCTACAGGGAGCAAACTACGAGCAGTACTTC. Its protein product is CSARDLQGANYEQYF.

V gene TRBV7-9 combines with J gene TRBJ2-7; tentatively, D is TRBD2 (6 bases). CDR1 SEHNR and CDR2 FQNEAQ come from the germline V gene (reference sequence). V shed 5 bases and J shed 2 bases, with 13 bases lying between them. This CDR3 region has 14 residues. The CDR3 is CASSATREAYEQYF. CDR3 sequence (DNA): TGTGCCAGCAGCGCGACTAGGGAAGCCTACGAGCAGTACTTC.

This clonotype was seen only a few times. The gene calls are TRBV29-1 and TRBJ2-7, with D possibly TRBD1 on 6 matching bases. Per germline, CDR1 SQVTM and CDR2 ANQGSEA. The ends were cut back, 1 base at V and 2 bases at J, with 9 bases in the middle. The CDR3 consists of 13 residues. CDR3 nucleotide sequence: TGCAGCGTTGAAGGACAGGCCCCCTACGAGCAGTACTTC. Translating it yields CSVEGQAPYEQYF.